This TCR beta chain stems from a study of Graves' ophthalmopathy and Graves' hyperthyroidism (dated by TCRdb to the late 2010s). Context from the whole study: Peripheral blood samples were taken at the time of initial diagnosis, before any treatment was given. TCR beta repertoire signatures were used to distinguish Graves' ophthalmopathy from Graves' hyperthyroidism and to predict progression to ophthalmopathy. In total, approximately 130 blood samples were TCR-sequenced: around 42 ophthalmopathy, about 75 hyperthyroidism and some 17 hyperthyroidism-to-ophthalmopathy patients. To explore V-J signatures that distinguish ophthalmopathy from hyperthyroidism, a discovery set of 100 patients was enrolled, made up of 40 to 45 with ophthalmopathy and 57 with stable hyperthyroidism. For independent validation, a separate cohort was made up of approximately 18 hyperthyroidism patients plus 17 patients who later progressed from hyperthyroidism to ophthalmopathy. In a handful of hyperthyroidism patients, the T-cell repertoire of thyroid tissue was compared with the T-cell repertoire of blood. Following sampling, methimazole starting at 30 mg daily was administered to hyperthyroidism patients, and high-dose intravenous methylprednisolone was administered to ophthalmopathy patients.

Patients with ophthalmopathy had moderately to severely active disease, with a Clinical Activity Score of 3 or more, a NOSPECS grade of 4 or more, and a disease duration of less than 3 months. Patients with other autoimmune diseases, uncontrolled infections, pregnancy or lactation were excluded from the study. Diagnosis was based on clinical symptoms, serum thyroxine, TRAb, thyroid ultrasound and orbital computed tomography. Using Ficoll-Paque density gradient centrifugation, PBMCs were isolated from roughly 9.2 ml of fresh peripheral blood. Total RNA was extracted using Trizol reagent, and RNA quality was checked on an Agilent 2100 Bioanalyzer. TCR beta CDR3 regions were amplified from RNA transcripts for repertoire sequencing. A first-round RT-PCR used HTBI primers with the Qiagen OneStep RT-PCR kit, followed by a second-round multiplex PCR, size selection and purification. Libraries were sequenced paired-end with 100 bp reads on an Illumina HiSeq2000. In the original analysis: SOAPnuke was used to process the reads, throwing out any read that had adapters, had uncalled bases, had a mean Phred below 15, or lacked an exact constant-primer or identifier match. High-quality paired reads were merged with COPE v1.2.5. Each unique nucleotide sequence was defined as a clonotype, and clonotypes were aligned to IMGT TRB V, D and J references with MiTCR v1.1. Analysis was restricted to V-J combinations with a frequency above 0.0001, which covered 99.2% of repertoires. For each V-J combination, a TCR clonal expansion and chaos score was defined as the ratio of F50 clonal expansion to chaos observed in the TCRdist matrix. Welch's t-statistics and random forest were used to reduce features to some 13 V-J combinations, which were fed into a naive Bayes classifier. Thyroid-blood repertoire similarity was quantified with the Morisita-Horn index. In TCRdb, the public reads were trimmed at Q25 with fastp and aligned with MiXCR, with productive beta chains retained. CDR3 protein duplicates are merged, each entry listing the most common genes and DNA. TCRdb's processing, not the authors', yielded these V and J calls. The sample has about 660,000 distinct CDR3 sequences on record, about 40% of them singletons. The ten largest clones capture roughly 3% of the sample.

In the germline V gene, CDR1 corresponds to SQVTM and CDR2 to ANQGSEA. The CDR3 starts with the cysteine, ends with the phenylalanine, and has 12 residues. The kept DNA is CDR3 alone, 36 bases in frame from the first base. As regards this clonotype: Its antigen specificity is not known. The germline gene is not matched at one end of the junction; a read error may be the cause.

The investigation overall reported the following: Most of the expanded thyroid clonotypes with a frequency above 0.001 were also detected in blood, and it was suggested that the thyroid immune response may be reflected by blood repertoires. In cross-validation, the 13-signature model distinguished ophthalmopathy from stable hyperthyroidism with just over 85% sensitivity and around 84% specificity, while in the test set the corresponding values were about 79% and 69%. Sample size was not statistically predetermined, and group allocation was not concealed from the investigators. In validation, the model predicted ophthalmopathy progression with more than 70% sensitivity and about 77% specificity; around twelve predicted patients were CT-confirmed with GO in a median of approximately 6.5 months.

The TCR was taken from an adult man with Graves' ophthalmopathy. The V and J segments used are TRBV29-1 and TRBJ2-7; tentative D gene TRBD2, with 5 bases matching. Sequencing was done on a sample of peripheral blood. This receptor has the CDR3 CSVDRNTGELYF. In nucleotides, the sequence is TGCAGCGTGGATAGGAACACCGGGGAGCTGTACTTC.